This T cell receptor (beta chain) was captured by sequencing in a study of cytomegalovirus exposure and HLA in healthy donors. PCR employed 60 Vbeta and 13 Jbeta primers. Clones were read by immunoSEQ multiplex PCR, and TCRdb kept only the in-frame ones, dropping some. This sample has some 160,000 clones, with over 75% found just once. Germline lookup yields CDR1 SQVTM and CDR2 ANQGSEA. Between the trimmed V and J ends, which lost 8 bases and 0 bases, there was a span of 12 bases. CDR3 length: 13 residues. The study sampled nominally healthy donors, though unrecorded immune exposures were likely. Sequences were obtained from PBMCs. The rearrangement links TRBV29-1 to TRBJ2-3; tentative D call: TRBD2 (5 bases). This receptor was obtained from a woman between 50 and 59 years old in good health and CMV-seronegative. CDR3 nucleotides: TGCAGCCTTGCCGGGAAAAGCACAGATACGCAGTATTTT. It codes for CSLAGKSTDTQYF.